A single sample gave rise to the 5 T cell receptor beta chains below, sequenced in a study of identical twins. TCRdb called the 5' RACE reads again in MiXCR, with one record for every CDR3 protein. The table records approximately 1.8 million distinct CDR3 sequences, under 35% of them present only once. The sequencing input was cord blood. The source of these receptors is a newborn girl in good health.

The chain recombines TRBV12-3 or TRBV12-4 with TRBJ1-1; TRBD1 matches 7 bases. V lost 6 bases and J lost 0; bases outside the gene matches: 13. This CDR3 is 17 amino acids long. DNA for the CDR3: TGTGCCAGCAGATCTGGGACAGTAGGATCCGTGAACACTGAAGCTTTCTTT. It is translated as CASRSGTVGSVNTEAFF.

This chain links TRBV20-1 with TRBJ2-5; TRBD1 is a possible D gene (6 bases). V shed 1 base and J shed 2 bases, with 17 bases lying between them. CDR1 and CDR2 (germline): DFQATT, SNEGSKA (reference sequence). The CDR3 length is 16 residues. The DNA for the CDR3 is TGCAGTGCTAGAGCCTTCGCCAGGGGAATTCAAGAGACCCAGTACTTC. Its protein product is CSARAFARGIQETQYF.

This clonotype was observed a few times. V and J are TRBV4-2 and TRBJ1-2, with 10 nucleotides matching TRBD1. The germline gives CDR1 LGHNA, CDR2 YNFKEQ. Trimming at V came to 3 bases and at J to 4 bases, leaving 20 bases not matched to a gene. This CDR3 region has 20 residues. DNA of the CDR3: TGTGCCAGCAGCCAGGAAAAACGGGACAGGGGTCTTTCCGGGGCCTATGGCTACACCTTC. It encodes CASSQEKRDRGLSGAYGYTF.

The V call is TRBV2, the J call TRBJ2-1, with 8 bases lining up with TRBD2. CDR1 is SNHLY, CDR2 FYNNEI, per germline. The V gene end was trimmed by 8 bases and the J gene end by 1 base; junction bases not matched to a gene: 10. The length of the CDR3 is 16 residues. CDR3 nucleotide sequence: TGTGCCAGCCTTATCAGCGGGGGAGGGTCCTACAATGAGCAGTTCTTC. This sequence encodes CASLISGGGSYNEQFF.

As concerns this clonotype: At one end, the junction sequence differs from germline, possibly due to a read error. The V and J genes are TRBV12-3 or TRBV12-4 and TRBJ2-1, with D unclear. The CDR3 spans 13 residues. CDR3 nucleotide sequence: TGTGTCAGCAGTTTTCGCCTCTCCAACGAGCAGTTCTTC. Translation gives CVSSFRLSNEQFF.